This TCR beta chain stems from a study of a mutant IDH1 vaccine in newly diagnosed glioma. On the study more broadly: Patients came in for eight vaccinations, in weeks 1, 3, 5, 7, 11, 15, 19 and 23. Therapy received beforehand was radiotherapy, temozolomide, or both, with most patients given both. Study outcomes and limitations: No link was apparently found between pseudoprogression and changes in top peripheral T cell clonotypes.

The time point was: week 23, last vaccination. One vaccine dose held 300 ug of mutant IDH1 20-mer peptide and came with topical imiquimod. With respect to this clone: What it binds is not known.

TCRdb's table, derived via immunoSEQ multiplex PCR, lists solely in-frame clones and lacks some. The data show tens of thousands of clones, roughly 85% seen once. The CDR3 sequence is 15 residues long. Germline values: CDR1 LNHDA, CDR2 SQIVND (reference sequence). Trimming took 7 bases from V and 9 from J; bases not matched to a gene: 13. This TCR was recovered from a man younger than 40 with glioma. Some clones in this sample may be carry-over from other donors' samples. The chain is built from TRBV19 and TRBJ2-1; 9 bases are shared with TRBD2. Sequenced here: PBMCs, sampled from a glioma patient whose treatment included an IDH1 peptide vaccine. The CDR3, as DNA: TGTGCCAGTACCATGGGGCTAGCGGGATCGGGTGAGCAGTTCTTC. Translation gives CASTMGLAGSGEQFF.